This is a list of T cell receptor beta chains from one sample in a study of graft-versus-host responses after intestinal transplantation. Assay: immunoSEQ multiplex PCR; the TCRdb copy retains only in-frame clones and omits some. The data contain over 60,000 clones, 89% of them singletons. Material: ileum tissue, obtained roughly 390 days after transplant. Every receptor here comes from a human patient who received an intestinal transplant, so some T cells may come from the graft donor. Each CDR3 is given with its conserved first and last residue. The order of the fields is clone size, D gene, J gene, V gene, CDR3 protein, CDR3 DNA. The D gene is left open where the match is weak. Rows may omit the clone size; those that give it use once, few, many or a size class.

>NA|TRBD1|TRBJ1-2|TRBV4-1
CASSVDRGGYTF
TGCGCCAGCAGCGTGGACAGGGGAGGCTACACCTTC
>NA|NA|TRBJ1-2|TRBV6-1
CASSDLVAGGYTF
TGTGCCAGCAGTGATCTAGTGGCCGGAGGCTACACCTTC
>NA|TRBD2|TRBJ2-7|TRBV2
CASSELSGRGYEQYF
TGTGCCAGCAGTGAATTGAGCGGGAGGGGGTACGAGCAGTACTTC
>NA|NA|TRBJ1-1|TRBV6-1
CASSLAANTEAFF
TGTGCCAGCAGCCTTGCGGCTAACACTGAAGCTTTCTTT
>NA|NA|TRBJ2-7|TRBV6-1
CASSGQPSYEQYF
TGTGCCAGCAGCGGACAGCCCTCCTACGAGCAGTACTTC
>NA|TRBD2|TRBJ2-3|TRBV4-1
CASSHLGLAGSTDTQYF
TGCGCCAGCAGCCACCTAGGACTAGCGGGAAGCACAGATACGCAGTATTTT
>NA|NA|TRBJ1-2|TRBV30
CAWTTETNYGYTF
TGTGCCTGGACGACTGAAACTAACTATGGCTACACCTTC
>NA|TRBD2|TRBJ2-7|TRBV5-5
CASSGGDPSLTHEQYF
TGTGCCAGCAGCGGGGGGGACCCCTCCCTAACCCACGAGCAGTACTTC
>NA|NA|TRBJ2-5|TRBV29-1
CSVESRDQETQYF
TGCAGCGTTGAATCCAGGGACCAAGAGACCCAGTACTTC
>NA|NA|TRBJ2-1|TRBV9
CASSVGIREQFF
TGTGCCAGCAGCGTAGGGATACGTGAGCAGTTCTTC
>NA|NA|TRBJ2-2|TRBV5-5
CASSSSGLNTGELFF
TGTGCCAGCAGCTCCTCCGGACTCAACACCGGGGAGCTGTTTTTT
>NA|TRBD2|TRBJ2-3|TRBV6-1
CASSGLAGGTDTQYF
TGTGCCAGCAGTGGACTAGCGGGAGGCACAGATACGCAGTATTTT
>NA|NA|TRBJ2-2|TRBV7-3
CASSNSGPGELFF
TGTGCCAGCAGCAACTCCGGGCCCGGGGAGCTGTTTTTT
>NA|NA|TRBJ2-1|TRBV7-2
CASSLAALSVGEQFF
TGTGCCAGCAGCTTAGCCGCCCTCAGCGTAGGTGAGCAGTTCTTC
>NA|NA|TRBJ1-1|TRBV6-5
CASSYRAMNTEAFF
TGTGCCAGCAGCTACAGGGCGATGAACACTGAAGCTTTCTTT
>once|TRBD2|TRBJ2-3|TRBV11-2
CASSTPGLAGGSPTDTQYF
TGTGCCAGCAGCACACCGGGACTAGCGGGAGGTTCCCCCACAGATACGCAGTATTTT
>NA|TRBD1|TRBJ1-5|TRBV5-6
CASSQGQTSNQPQHF
TGTGCCAGCAGCCAGGGACAGACTAGCAATCAGCCCCAGCATTTT
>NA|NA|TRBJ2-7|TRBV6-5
CATVGDMYEQYF
TGTGCCACCGTAGGGGATATGTACGAGCAGTACTTC
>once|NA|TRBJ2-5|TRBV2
CASRPLQETQYF
TGTGCCAGCAGGCCACTCCAAGAGACCCAGTACTTC
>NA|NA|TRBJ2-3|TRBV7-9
CASSSYRAGTDTQYF
TGTGCCAGCAGCTCTTACAGGGCCGGGACAGATACGCAGTATTTT
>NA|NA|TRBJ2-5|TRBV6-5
CASSMGLRETQYF
TGTGCCAGCAGTATGGGTCTGAGAGAGACCCAGTACTTC
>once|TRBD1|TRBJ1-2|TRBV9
CASSPPDRGYGYTF
TGTGCCAGCAGCCCCCCTGACAGGGGCTATGGCTACACCTTC
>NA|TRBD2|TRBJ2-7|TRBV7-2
CASSSRSGGSSYEQYF
TGTGCCAGCAGCAGCCGTAGCGGGGGAAGCTCCTACGAGCAGTACTTC
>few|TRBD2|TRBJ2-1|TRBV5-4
CASSTPRGGLTYNEQFF
TGTGCCAGCAGCACCCCTCGCGGGGGGTTAACCTACAATGAGCAGTTCTTC
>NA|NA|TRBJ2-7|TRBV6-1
CASRGAAYEQYF
TGTGCCAGCAGAGGCGCCGCCTACGAGCAGTACTTC
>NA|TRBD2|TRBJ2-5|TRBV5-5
CASSPRTSGGAGETQYF
TGTGCCAGCAGCCCGCGGACTAGCGGGGGGGCGGGGGAGACCCAGTACTTC
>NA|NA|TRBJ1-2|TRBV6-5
CASSDPDSIYGYTF
TGTGCCAGCAGTGACCCCGACAGCATCTATGGCTACACCTTC
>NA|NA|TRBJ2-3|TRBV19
CASSMSSTDTQYF
TGTGCCAGTAGTATGTCGAGCACAGATACGCAGTATTTT
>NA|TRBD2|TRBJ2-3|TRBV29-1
CSVRETSGADTQYF
TGCAGCGTTCGCGAGACTAGCGGGGCAGATACGCAGTATTTT
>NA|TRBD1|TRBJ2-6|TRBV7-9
CASINKGQGAFGANVLTF
TGTGCCAGCATCAATAAGGGACAGGGGGCTTTTGGGGCCAACGTCCTGACTTTC
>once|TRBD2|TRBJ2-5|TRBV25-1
CASSESLAGVQETQYF
TGTGCCAGCAGTGAATCATTAGCGGGAGTTCAAGAGACCCAGTACTTC
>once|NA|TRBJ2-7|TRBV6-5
CASSLADSSYEQYF
TGTGCCAGCAGTTTAGCCGATTCCAGCTACGAGCAGTACTTC
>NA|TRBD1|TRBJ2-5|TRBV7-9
CASSSGGPRETQYF
TGTGCCAGCAGCTCAGGGGGCCCCAGAGAGACCCAGTACTTC
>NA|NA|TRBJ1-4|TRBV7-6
CASSLLARTNEKLFF
TGTGCCAGCAGCTTGTTGGCTCGAACTAATGAAAAACTGTTTTTT
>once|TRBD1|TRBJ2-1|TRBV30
CAWIRGLGEQFF
TGTGCCTGGATCAGGGGGTTGGGTGAGCAGTTCTTC
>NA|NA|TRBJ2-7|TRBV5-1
CASSRGPSYEQYF
TGCGCCAGCAGCCGGGGGCCGTCCTACGAGCAGTACTTC
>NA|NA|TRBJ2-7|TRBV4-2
CASSLDGVRQYF
TGTGCCAGCAGCTTAGATGGGGTCCGTCAGTACTTC
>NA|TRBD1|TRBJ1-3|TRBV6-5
CASRPNRGSGNTIYF
TGTGCCAGCAGGCCCAACAGGGGCTCTGGAAACACCATATATTTT
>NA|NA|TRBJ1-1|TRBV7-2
CASSLEANTEAFF
TGTGCCAGCAGCTTAGAGGCGAACACTGAAGCTTTCTTT